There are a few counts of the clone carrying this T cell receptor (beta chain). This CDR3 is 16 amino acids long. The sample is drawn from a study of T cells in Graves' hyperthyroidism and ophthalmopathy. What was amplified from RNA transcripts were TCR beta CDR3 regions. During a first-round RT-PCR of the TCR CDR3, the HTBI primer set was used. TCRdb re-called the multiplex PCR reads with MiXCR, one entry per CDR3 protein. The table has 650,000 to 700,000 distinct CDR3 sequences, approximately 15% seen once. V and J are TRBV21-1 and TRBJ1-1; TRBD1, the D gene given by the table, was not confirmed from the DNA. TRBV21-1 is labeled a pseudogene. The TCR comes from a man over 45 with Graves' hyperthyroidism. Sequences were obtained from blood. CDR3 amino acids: CASSKRRDRGHGEAFF. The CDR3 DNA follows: TGTGCCAGCAGCAAAAGAAGGGACAGGGGGCATGGTGAAGCTTTCTTT.